Presented here are 13 T cell receptor beta chains from one specimen sequenced in a study of cytomegalovirus exposure and HLA in healthy donors. The PCR used 60 Vbeta and 13 Jbeta primers. The repertoire was sequenced with immunoSEQ multiplex PCR; TCRdb's copy has only in-frame clones and lacks some. The sample includes fewer than 150,000 clones, roughly three quarters seen only once; the top ten take 3.5% to 4%. Material for sequencing was PBMCs. Receptors were obtained from a man aged 18 to 30 in good health and CMV-seronegative.

The V call is TRBV27, the J call TRBJ1-2, with 7 bases fitting TRBD1. The germline CDR1 and CDR2 sequences are MNHEY and SMNVEV (reference sequence). The junction had 3 bases not matched to a gene; V was cut back by 8 bases and J by 0 bases. There are 13 residues in the CDR3. The CDR3 sequence is CASWDRTNYGYTF. The CDR3 nucleotides read TGTGCCAGCTGGGACAGAACTAACTATGGCTACACCTTC.

This clone was seen just once. V usage is TRBV7-2 and J usage is TRBJ1-6; D gene unclear. Trimming removed 2 bases from V and 10 bases from J, with 9 bases in between. The germline CDR1 and CDR2 sequences are SGHTA and FQGNSA. The CDR3 is 13 residues long. CDR3 amino acids: CASSLLGGSPLHF. CDR3 nucleotides: TGTGCCAGCAGCTTATTAGGAGGCTCACCCCTCCACTTT.

V is TRBV9 and J is TRBJ2-7; no firm D call. The V and J ends lost 0 bases and 0 bases respectively, with 7 bases between them. Germline-derived CDR1 and CDR2 are SGDLS and YYNGEE. The CDR3 totals 14 residues. CDR3 nucleotide sequence: TGTGCCAGCAGCGTAGGTCCGGGCTCCTACGAGCAGTACTTC. This encodes CASSVGPGSYEQYF.

The rearrangement links TRBV7-9 to TRBJ2-2; D perhaps matches TRBD2 (5 bases). Trimming stripped 3 bases from V and 7 bases from J, with 12 bases between. Per germline, CDR1 SEHNR and CDR2 FQNEAQ (reference sequence). The CDR3 spans 14 residues. CDR3 region: CASSLSGSVGELFF. The CDR3 bases are TGTGCCAGCAGCTTGTCGGGGTCGGTCGGGGAGCTGTTTTTT. The full variable domain, in which reference TRBV7-9 and TRBJ2-2 provide the parts outside the CDR3, is DTGVSQNPRHKITKRGQNVTFRCDPISEHNRLYWYRQTLGQGPEFLTYFQNEAQLEKSRLLSDRFSAERPKGSFSTLEIQRTEQGDSAMYLCASSLSGSVGELFFGEGSRLTVL.

This chain joins TRBV6-5 and TRBJ2-3; D perhaps matches TRBD2 (7 bases). In germline, CDR1 is MNHEY, CDR2 SVGAGI. The CDR3 is 13 residues long. Trimming took off 8 bases at V and 6 bases at J, with 15 bases between the two ends. CDR3 in DNA: TGTGCCAGCCTAGGGGGAGGGATGGATACGCAGTATTTT. Translation gives CASLGGGMDTQYF.

V gene TRBV28 combines with J gene TRBJ2-3, with a tentative D call TRBD2 (6 bases). The length of the CDR3 is 13 residues. Deletions cut 5 bases from V and 6 bases from J, with 12 bases between. CDR1 is MDHEN, CDR2 SYDVKM, per germline. For the CDR3, the DNA is TGTGCCAGCAGTCCGGGACTGGGGGATACGCAGTATTTT. Its protein product is CASSPGLGDTQYF.

The V call is TRBV5-6, the J call TRBJ1-2; maybe TRBD1 (5 bases). The germline V and J ends were trimmed by 2 bases and 1 base, with 6 bases remaining between them. There are 13 residues in the CDR3. The V gene's germline CDR1 is SGHDT and CDR2 YYEEEE. The CDR3 protein is CASSFGGNYGYTF. CDR3 DNA sequence: TGTGCCAGCAGCTTCGGGGGTAACTATGGCTACACCTTC.

V and J are TRBV5-8 and TRBJ1-1; no firm D call. Deletions cut 0 bases from V and 4 bases from J, with 13 bases between. This CDR3 has 15 residues. Germline CDR1 reads SGHTS; CDR2 reads YDEGEE. The CDR3 is CASSLVIRGGTEAFF. The CDR3 DNA sequence: TGTGCCAGCAGCTTGGTTATCCGTGGCGGCACTGAAGCTTTCTTT.

V and J are TRBV7-3 and TRBJ1-5, with unresolved D. The V and J ends lost 1 base and 0 bases respectively, with 22 bases between them. Germline V gives CDR1 SGHTA, CDR2 FQGTGA. The CDR3 is made up of 20 amino acids. The CDR3 DNA reads TGTGCCAGCAGCTTAAGAATACAGATTACTAGGCCTTATAGCAATCAGCCCCAGCATTTT. Translated, it gives CASSLRIQITRPYSNQPQHF. The entire variable domain, with the rest obtained from reference TRBV7-3 and TRBJ1-5, is as follows: GAGVSQTPSNKVTEKGKYVELRCDPISGHTALYWYRQSLGQGPEFLIYFQGTGAADDSGLPNDRFFAVRPEGSVSTLKIQRTERGDSAVYLCASSLRIQITRPYSNQPQHFGDGTRLSIL.

This rearrangement joins TRBV2 to TRBJ2-7; D is unclear. The germline V gene has CDR1 SNHLY and CDR2 FYNNEI. With 5 bases removed from V and 7 bases from J, the gap between germline ends came to 15 bases. The CDR3 loop spans 13 amino acids. Written as DNA, the CDR3 is TGTGCCAGCAGTACGATGCGTGCGAAGGAGCAGTACTTC. Its protein product is CASSTMRAKEQYF.

The CDR3 here is CATSTGDRGLGRSGNTIYF. DNA of the CDR3: TGTGCCACCAGCACCGGGGACAGGGGCCTGGGGAGATCTGGAAACACCATATATTTT. The V gene is TRBV15, the J gene TRBJ1-3, with TRBD1 matching over 10 bases. The germline V gene has CDR1 LNHNV and CDR2 YYDKDF (reference sequence). The CDR3 has 19 amino acids. The ends lost 4 bases at V and 1 base at J; junction bases unmatched: 13.

This clone came up once. This chain uses TRBV27 with TRBJ1-1; a possible D gene is TRBD1 (5 bases). V lost 6 bases, J lost 4 bases, and 21 bases lay in between. This CDR3 is built from 16 residues. The germline gives CDR1 MNHEY, CDR2 SMNVEV (reference sequence). CDR3 nucleotides: TGTGCCAGCAGCCCCTCATGGGGGGAGATGAGCACTGAAGCTTTCTTT. Amino acid sequence: CASSPSWGEMSTEAFF.

The chain uses TRBV12-5 and TRBJ1-1; D is uncertain. CDR3 size: 18 residues. The germline CDR1 and CDR2 sequences are LGHNT and FRNRAP. Trimming took off 1 base at V and 3 bases at J, with 21 bases between the two ends. This CDR3 is CASGLDPATYGWHTEAFF. CDR3 nucleotides: TGTGCTAGTGGTTTGGACCCCGCGACCTACGGGTGGCACACTGAAGCTTTCTTT. The variable domain in full, with the rest retrieved from reference TRBV12-5 and TRBJ1-1, is DARVTQTPRHKVTEMGQEVTMRCQPILGHNTVFWYRQTMMQGLELLAYFRNRAPLDDSGMPKDRFSAEMPDATLATLKIQPSEPRDSAVYFCASGLDPATYGWHTEAFFGQGTRLTVV.